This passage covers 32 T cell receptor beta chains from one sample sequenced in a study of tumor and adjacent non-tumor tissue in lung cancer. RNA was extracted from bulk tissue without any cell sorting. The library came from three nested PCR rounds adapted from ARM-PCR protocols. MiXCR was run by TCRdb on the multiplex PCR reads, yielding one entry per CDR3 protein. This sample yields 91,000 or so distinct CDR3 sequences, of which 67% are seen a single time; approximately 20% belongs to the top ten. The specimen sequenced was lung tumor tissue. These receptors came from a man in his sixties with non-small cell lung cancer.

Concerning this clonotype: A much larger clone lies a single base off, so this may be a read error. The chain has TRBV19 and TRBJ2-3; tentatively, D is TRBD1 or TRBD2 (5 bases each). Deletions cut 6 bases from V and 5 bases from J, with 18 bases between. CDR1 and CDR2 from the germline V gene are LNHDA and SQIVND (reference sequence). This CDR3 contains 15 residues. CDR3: CASSPEGSRRDTQYF. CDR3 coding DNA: TGTGCCAGTAGCCCCGAGGGGAGCAGGAGAGATACGCAGTATTTT.

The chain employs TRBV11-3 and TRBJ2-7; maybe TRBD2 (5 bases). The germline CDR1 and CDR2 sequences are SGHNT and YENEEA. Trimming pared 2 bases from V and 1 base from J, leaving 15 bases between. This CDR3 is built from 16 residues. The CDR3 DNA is TGTGCCAGCAGCTTACGGGGTAAGGAAACTTCCTACGAGCAGTACTTC. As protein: CASSLRGKETSYEQYF.

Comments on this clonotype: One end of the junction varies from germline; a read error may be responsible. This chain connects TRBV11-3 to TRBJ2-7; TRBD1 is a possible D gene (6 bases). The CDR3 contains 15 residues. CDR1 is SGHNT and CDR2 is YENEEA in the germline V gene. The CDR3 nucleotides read TGTACCAGCAGCTTAGACGGGACAAGCTTCTACGAGCAGTGCTTC. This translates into CTSSLDGTSFYEQCF.

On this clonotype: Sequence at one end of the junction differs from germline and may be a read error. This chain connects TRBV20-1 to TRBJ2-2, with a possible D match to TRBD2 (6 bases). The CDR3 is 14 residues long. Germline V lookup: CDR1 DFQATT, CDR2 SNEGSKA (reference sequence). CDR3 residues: CSAQIGPNTGELLF. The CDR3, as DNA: TGCAGTGCACAAATCGGGCCCAACACGGGGGAGCTGCTTTTT.

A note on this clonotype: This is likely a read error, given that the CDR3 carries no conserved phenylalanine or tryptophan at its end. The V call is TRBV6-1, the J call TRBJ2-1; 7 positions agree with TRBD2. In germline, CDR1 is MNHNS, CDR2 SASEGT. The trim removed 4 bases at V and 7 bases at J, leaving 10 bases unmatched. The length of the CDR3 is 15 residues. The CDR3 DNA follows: TGTGCCAGCAGTGCTACCGGGACTAATAGGAATGAGCAGTTCATC. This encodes CASSATGTNRNEQFI.

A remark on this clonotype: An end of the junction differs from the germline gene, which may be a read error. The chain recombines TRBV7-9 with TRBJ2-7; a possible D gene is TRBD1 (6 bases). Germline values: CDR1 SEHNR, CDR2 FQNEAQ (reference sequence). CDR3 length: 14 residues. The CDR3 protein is CASSPRDKIYKQYF. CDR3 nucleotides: TGTGCTAGCAGTCCCCGGGACAAAATCTACAAGCAGTACTTC.

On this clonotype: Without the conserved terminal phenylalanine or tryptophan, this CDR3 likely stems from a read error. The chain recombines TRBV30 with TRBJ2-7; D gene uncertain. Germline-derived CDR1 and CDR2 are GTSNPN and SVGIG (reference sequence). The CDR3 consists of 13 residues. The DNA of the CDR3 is TGTGCTTCGAGTAGGACGTCCACCTACGAGCAGTACTTA. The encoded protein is CASSRTSTYEQYL.

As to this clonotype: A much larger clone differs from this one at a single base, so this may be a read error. CDR3: CASSEGVNQPLHF. In DNA, the CDR3 is TGTGCCAGCTCCGAAGGTGTAAATCAGCCCCTGCATTTT. The V and J genes are TRBV18 and TRBJ1-5; D is ambiguous. The CDR3 covers 13 residues. Germline lookup yields CDR1 KGHSH and CDR2 LQKENI.

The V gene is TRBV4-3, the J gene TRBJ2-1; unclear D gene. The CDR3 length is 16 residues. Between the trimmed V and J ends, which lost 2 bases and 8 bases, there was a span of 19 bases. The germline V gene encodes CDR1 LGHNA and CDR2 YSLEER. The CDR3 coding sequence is TGCGCCAGCAGCCAACTTGGTACCTTTACGAGCGATGAGCAGTTCTTC. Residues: CASSQLGTFTSDEQFF.

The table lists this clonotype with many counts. DNA of the CDR3: TGCGCCAGCAGTGAGTCGGTAGGGAGCTATGGCTACACCTTC. The encoded protein is CASSESVGSYGYTF. The rearrangement links TRBV10-2 to TRBJ1-2; D is ambiguous. The ends were cut back, 0 bases at V and 4 bases at J, with 9 bases in the middle. Germline CDR1 and CDR2: WSHSY and SAAADI. The length of the CDR3 is 14 residues.

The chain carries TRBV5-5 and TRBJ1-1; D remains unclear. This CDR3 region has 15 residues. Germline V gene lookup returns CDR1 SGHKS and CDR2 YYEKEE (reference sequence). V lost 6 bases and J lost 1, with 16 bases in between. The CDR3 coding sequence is TGTGCCAGCAACTTAGGTTTCCCTAGGAACACTGAAGCTTTCTTT. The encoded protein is CASNLGFPRNTEAFF.

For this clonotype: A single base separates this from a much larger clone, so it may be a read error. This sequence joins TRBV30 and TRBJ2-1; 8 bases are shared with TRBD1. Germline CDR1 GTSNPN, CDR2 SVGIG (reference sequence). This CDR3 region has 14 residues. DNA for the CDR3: TGTGCCACAAGGGGGACAGGCACCTACAATGAGAAGTTCTTC. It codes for CATRGTGTYNEKFF.

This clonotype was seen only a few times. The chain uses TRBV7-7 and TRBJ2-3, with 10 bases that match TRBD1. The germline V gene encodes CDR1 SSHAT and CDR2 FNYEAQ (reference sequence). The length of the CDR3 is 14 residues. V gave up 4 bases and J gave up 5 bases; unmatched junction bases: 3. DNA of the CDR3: TGTGCCAGCAGCTCGGGACAGGGGTTAGATACGCAGTATTTT. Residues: CASSSGQGLDTQYF.

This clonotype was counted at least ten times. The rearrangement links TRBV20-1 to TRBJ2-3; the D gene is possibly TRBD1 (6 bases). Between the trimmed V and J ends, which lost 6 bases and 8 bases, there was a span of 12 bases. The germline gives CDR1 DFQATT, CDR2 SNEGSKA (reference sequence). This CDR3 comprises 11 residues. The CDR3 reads CSARTDLTQYF. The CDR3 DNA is TGCAGTGCCAGGACAGATCTTACGCAGTATTTT.

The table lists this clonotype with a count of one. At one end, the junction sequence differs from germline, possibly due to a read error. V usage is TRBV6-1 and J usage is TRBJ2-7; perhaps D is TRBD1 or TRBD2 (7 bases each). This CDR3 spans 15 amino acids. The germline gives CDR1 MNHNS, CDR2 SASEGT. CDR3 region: CASSGSAGGAYEQYF. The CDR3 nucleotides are TGCGCCAGCAGTGGAAGTGCAGGGGGGGCCTACGAGCAGTACTTC.

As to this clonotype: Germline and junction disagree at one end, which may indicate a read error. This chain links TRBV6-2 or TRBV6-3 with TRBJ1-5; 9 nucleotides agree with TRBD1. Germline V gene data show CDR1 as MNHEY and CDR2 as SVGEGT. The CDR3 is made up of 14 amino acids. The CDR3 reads CATRRQGVAQPRHF. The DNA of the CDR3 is TGTGCCACCAGGCGACAGGGGGTGGCTCAGCCCCGGCATTTT.

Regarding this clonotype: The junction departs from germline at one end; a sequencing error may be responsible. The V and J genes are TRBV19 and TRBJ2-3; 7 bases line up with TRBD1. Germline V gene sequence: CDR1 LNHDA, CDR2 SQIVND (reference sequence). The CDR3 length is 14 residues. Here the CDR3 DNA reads TGTGCCAGTAGGATGACAGGGAGCATAGATACGCGGTATTTT. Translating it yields CASRMTGSIDTRYF.

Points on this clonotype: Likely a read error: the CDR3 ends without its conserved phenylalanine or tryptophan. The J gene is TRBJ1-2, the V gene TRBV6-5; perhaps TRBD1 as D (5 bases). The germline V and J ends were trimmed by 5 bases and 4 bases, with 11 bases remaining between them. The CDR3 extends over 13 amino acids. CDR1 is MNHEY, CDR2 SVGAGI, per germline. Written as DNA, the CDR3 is TGTGCCAGCAGTAAACAGGATCGCTATGGCTACACCTAC. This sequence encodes CASSKQDRYGYTY.

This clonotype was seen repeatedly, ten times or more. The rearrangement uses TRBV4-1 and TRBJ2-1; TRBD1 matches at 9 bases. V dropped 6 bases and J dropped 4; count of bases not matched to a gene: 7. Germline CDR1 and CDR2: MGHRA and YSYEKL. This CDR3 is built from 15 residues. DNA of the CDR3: TGCGCCAGCAGTCTCTGGACAGGGGCGTACAATGAGCAGTTCTTC. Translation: CASSLWTGAYNEQFF.

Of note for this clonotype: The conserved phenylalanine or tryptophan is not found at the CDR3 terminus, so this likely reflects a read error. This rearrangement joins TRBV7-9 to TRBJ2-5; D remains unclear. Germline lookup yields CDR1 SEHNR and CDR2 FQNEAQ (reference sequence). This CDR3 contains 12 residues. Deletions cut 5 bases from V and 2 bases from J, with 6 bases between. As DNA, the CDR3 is TGTGCCAGCAGCCCAGCTCAAGAGACCCAGTACTTA. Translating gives CASSPAQETQYL.

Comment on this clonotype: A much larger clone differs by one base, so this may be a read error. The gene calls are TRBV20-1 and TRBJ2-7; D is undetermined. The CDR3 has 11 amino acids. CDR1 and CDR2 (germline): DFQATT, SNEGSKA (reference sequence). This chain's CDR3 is CSPSPSYEQYF. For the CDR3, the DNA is TGCAGTCCTAGTCCTAGCTACGAGCAGTACTTC.

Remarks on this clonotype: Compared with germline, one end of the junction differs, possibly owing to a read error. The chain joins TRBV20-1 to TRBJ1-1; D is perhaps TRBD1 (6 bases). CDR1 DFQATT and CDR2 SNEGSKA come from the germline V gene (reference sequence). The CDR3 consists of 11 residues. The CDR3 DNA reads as TGCAGTGCTAGCGGGGACACTGAAGCTTCCTTT. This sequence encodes CSASGDTEASF.

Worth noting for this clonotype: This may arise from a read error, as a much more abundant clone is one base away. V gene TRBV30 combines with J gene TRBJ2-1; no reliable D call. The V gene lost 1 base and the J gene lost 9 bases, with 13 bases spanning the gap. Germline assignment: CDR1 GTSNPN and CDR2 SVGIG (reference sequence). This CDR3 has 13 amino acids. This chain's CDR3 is CAWSEGNLSEQFF. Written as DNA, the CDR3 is TGTGCCTGGAGTGAGGGTAATTTGAGTGAGCAGTTCTTC.

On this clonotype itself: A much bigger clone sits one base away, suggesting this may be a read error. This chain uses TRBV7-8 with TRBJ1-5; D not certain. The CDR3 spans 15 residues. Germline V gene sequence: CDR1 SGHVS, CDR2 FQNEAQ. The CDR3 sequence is CASNLESAGGQPQHF. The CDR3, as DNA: TGTGCCAGCAACTTAGAATCCGCGGGTGGGCAGCCCCAGCATTTT. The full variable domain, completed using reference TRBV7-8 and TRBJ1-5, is GAGVSQSPRYKVAKRGQDVALRCDPISGHVSLFWYQQALGQGPEFLTYFQNEAQLDKSGLPSDRFFAERPEGSVSTLKIQRTQQEDSAVYLCASNLESAGGQPQHFGDGTRLSIL.

CDR3: CASNLIGYTDTQYF. CDR3 in DNA: TGTGCCAGCAACCTAATCGGCTACACAGATACGCAGTATTTT. The chain joins TRBV11-3 to TRBJ2-3; D is uncertain. CDR3 length equals 14 residues. Deletions cut 7 bases from V and 2 bases from J, with 13 bases between. Germline CDR1 reads SGHNT; CDR2 reads YENEEA.

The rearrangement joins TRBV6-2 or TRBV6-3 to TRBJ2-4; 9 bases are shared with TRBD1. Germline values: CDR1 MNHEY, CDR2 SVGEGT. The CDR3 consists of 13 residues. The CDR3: CTGNIQGANIQYF. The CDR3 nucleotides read TGTACCGGCAATATACAGGGGGCAAACATTCAGTACTTC.

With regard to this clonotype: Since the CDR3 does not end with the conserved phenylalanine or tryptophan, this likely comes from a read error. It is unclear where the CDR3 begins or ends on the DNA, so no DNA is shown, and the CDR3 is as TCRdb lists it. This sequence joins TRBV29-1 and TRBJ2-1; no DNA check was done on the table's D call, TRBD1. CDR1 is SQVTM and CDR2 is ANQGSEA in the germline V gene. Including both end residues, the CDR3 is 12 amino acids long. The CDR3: CSGRGSHNEQLL.

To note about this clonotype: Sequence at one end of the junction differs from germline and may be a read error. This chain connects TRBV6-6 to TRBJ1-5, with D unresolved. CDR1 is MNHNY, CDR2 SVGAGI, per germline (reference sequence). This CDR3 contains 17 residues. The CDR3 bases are TGTGCCAGCAGGCCCCTGGTCACAGCGTTTGGCAATCAGCCTCGGCAATTT. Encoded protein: CASRPLVTAFGNQPRQF.

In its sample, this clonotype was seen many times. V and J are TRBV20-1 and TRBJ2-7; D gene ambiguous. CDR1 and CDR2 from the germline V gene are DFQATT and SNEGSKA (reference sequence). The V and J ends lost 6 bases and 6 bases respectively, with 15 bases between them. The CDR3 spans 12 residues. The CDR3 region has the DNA TGCAGTGCCCGAATTGGGCCGGTCGAGCAGTACTTC. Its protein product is CSARIGPVEQYF.

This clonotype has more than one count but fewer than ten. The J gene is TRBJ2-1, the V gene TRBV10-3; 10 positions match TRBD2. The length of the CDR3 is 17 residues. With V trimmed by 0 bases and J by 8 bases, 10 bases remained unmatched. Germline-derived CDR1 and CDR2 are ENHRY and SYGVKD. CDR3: CAISESEAAGGGHEQFF. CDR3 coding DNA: TGTGCCATCAGTGAGTCCGAGGCAGCGGGGGGGGGGCATGAGCAGTTCTTC.

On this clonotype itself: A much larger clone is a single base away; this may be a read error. DNA of the CDR3: TGTACCAGCAGTCCACTGCCCTACGGAACTGGCTACACCTTC. This translates into CTSSPLPYGTGYTF. The V and J genes are TRBV6-1 and TRBJ1-2, with no clear D. CDR1 and CDR2 from the germline V gene are MNHNS and SASEGT. The CDR3 totals 14 residues.

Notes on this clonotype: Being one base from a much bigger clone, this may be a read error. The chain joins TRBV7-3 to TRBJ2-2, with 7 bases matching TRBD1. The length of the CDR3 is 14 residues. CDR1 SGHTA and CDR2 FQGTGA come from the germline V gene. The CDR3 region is CASSPTGNTRELFF. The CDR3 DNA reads TGTGCCAGCAGTCCGACAGGGAACACCAGGGAGCTGTTTTTT. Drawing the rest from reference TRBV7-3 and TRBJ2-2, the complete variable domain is GAGVSQTPSNKVTEKGKYVELRCDPISGHTALYWYRQSLGQGPEFLIYFQGTGAADDSGLPNDRFFAVRPEGSVSTLKIQRTERGDSAVYLCASSPTGNTRELFFGEGSRLTVL.